The 28 T cell receptor beta chains below all came from one sample that was sequenced in a study of cytomegalovirus exposure and HLA in healthy donors. Amplification used 60 Vbeta primers and 13 Jbeta primers. TCRdb's copy holds only in-frame clones and misses some; the assay was immunoSEQ multiplex PCR. The repertoire holds fewer than 250,000 clones, roughly four fifths seen once, with roughly 10% in the top ten. The specimen was PBMCs. The source of these receptors is a woman aged 45-60 years in good health and CMV-seropositive.

This chain connects TRBV6-6 to TRBJ1-3, with no clear D. V dropped 11 bases and J dropped 2 bases, with 10 bases sitting between them. The germline CDR1 and CDR2 sequences are MNHNY and SVGAGI (reference sequence). This CDR3 comprises 12 residues. The DNA for the CDR3 is TGTGCCGTCTCGGTAACTGGAAACACCATATATTTT. Amino acid sequence: CAVSVTGNTIYF.

V and J are TRBV12-5 and TRBJ1-5; 7 bases are shared with TRBD1. This CDR3 comprises 18 residues. Trimming at V came to 5 bases and at J to 1 base, leaving 14 bases not matched to a gene. Per the germline V gene, CDR1 is LGHNT and CDR2 is FRNRAP. The chain's CDR3 is CASGPSNHRGRSNQPQHF. CDR3 nucleotide sequence: TGTGCTAGTGGTCCCTCGAATCACAGGGGCAGGAGCAATCAGCCCCAGCATTTT.

This chain links TRBV14 with TRBJ2-1, with D possibly being TRBD1 (6 bases). The V end lost 1 base, the J end lost 10 bases, and 17 bases lay between the germline ends. The CDR3 consists of 15 residues. CDR1 is SGHDN, CDR2 FVKESK, per germline. The CDR3 reads CASSQASKGVREQFF. CDR3 coding DNA: TGTGCCAGCAGCCAAGCCAGTAAGGGGGTCAGGGAGCAGTTCTTC. The full variable domain, rest sourced from reference TRBV14 and TRBJ2-1, is EAGVTQFPSHSVIEKGQTVTLRCDPISGHDNLYWYRRVMGKEIKFLLHFVKESKQDESGMPNNRFLAERTGGTYSTLKVQPAELEDSGVYFCASSQASKGVREQFFGPGTRLTVL.

V gene TRBV19 combines with J gene TRBJ1-1; possible D gene TRBD1, 6 bases. This CDR3 comprises 16 residues. V was trimmed by 6 bases and J by 3 bases, leaving 20 bases between them. The germline CDR1 and CDR2 sequences are LNHDA and SQIVND (reference sequence). The chain's CDR3 is CASSEGHQPGDTEAFF. In nucleotides, the CDR3 is TGTGCCAGTAGCGAGGGACATCAGCCCGGGGACACTGAAGCTTTCTTT.

The CDR3 reads CASSSDRNTEAFF. In DNA, the CDR3 is TGTGCCAGCAGCTCAGACAGGAACACTGAAGCTTTCTTT. The rearrangement links TRBV7-8 to TRBJ1-1, with D possibly matching TRBD1 (5 bases). Trimming left V 4 bases short and J 1 base short, with 7 bases between. Germline V gene data show CDR1 as SGHVS and CDR2 as FQNEAQ. The CDR3 spans 13 residues.

V and J are TRBV7-9 and TRBJ1-3; D ambiguous. Trimming pared 5 bases from V and 8 bases from J, leaving 16 bases between. The CDR3 runs 14 residues. Germline assignment: CDR1 SEHNR and CDR2 FQNEAQ (reference sequence). CDR3: CASSPAWATDTIYF. CDR3 coding DNA: TGTGCCAGCAGCCCCGCCTGGGCAACGGACACCATATATTTT.

This clone occurred once. The chain has TRBV6-5 and TRBJ2-7; TRBD1 aligns across 9 bases. V trimming: 5 bases; J trimming: 3 bases; junction bases outside the gene matches: 8. Germline values: CDR1 MNHEY, CDR2 SVGAGI. The CDR3 spans 15 residues. CDR3 protein: CASSLGRTGDYEQYF. The DNA for the CDR3 is TGTGCCAGCAGTCTTGGAAGGACAGGGGACTACGAGCAGTACTTC.

This sequence joins TRBV19 and TRBJ2-2, with TRBD1 matching over 8 bases. The germline gives CDR1 LNHDA, CDR2 SQIVND (reference sequence). V trimming: 5 bases; J trimming: 7 bases; junction bases outside the gene matches: 6. The CDR3 runs 14 residues. The chain's CDR3 is CASSRRGPGGELFF. CDR3 bases: TGTGCCAGTAGTCGCAGGGGGCCGGGCGGGGAGCTGTTTTTT.

This chain connects TRBV27 to TRBJ1-1; D is possibly TRBD1 (5 bases). Per germline, CDR1 MNHEY and CDR2 SMNVEV (reference sequence). The CDR3 totals 13 residues. Deletions cut 6 bases from V and 8 bases from J, with 16 bases between. The CDR3 sequence is CASRFYGTAEAFF. CDR3 nucleotide sequence: TGTGCCAGCAGGTTCTACGGGACTGCCGAAGCTTTCTTT.

The chain employs TRBV5-1 and TRBJ2-1; 7 bases map to TRBD1. J lost 5 bases, V lost 4 bases, and 3 bases had no gene match. The CDR3 sequence is 13 residues long. The V gene's germline CDR1 is SGHRS and CDR2 YFSETQ. The CDR3 here is CASSRGGNNEQFF. The CDR3 coding sequence is TGCGCCAGCAGCCGAGGGGGCAACAATGAGCAGTTCTTC.

V and J are TRBV11-2 and TRBJ2-1; a possible D gene is TRBD2 (5 bases). The germline gives CDR1 SGHAT, CDR2 FQNNGV. The length of the CDR3 is 14 residues. V lost 3 bases, J lost 3 bases, and 9 bases lay in between. Written as DNA, the CDR3 is TGTGCCAGCAGCTTCGGACTTAGCTACAATGAGCAGTTCTTC. Translated, it gives CASSFGLSYNEQFF.

The genes are TRBV6-5 and TRBJ1-4, with D maybe TRBD1 (5 bases). V was clipped by 2 bases and J by 7 bases, with 11 bases between them. Germline lookup yields CDR1 MNHEY and CDR2 SVGAGI. The CDR3 covers 14 residues. CDR3 loop: CASSYVRAGEKLFF. CDR3 DNA sequence: TGTGCCAGCAGTTACGTCAGGGCTGGTGAAAAACTGTTTTTT.

The chain uses TRBV6-6 and TRBJ2-7; 9 nucleotides line up with TRBD2. V lost 5 bases to trimming and J lost 6 bases; unmatched junction nucleotides: 14. This CDR3 region has 16 residues. The V gene's germline CDR1 is MNHNY and CDR2 SVGAGI (reference sequence). DNA of the CDR3: TGTGCCAGCAGTCCCGGTTTTAGCGGGGGCCCCCTCGAGCAGTACTTC. Protein: CASSPGFSGGPLEQYF.

The J gene is TRBJ1-5, the V gene TRBV2, with TRBD1 matching over 7 bases. The CDR3 contains 14 residues. J gave up 2 bases and V 7 bases, and 5 bases lay outside the gene matches. Germline CDR1 SNHLY, CDR2 FYNNEI. In DNA, the CDR3 is TGTGCCAGCAAGGAAACAGGGGGCAATCAGCCCCAGCATTTT. It yields the protein CASKETGGNQPQHF. Full variable domain (outside the CDR3, taken from reference TRBV2 and TRBJ1-5): EPEVTQTPSHQVTQMGQEVILRCVPISNHLYFYWYRQILGQKVEFLVSFYNNEISEKSEIFDDQFSVERPDGSNFTLKIRSTKLEDSAMYFCASKETGGNQPQHFGDGTRLSIL.

This chain uses TRBV4-1 with TRBJ1-2, with a tentative D call TRBD1 (5 bases). V lost 1 base to trimming and J lost 1 base, with 10 bases between them. The CDR3 consists of 15 residues. CDR1 and CDR2 (germline): MGHRA, YSYEKL. CDR3 nucleotide sequence: TGCGCCAGCAGCCAAGTAACGACAGATAACTATGGCTACACCTTC. It is translated as CASSQVTTDNYGYTF.

The chain joins TRBV7-2 to TRBJ1-5; the match to TRBD1 covers 7 bases. CDR3 length equals 16 residues. Germline V lookup: CDR1 SGHTA, CDR2 FQGNSA. V was pared by 1 base and J by 3 bases, with 6 bases of the junction left unmatched. In DNA, the CDR3 is TGTGCCAGCAGCTTAGTAATCAGGGGGTCCAATCAGCCCCAGCATTTT. It is translated as CASSLVIRGSNQPQHF.

The rearrangement uses TRBV4-2 and TRBJ2-4, with D perhaps TRBD2 (5 bases). This CDR3 has 16 amino acids. V lost 0 bases, J lost 1 base, and 10 bases lay in between. Germline loops: CDR1 LGHNA, CDR2 YNFKEQ. The CDR3 nucleotides are TGTGCCAGCAGCCAAGAATCGACGGGGGCCAAAAACATTCAGTACTTC. It codes for CASSQESTGAKNIQYF.

This CDR3 is CASSQASGGEDTQYF. CDR3 in DNA: TGCGCCAGCAGCCAAGCCAGCGGGGGTGAGGATACGCAGTATTTT. The rearrangement uses TRBV4-3 and TRBJ2-3; 8 bases are shared with TRBD2. Germline-derived CDR1 and CDR2 are LGHNA and YSLEER. After removal of 1 base from V and 6 bases from J, the junction contained 6 bases not matched to a gene. This CDR3 has 15 residues.

The chain recombines TRBV11-2 with TRBJ1-1; 7 bases map to TRBD1. This CDR3 has 14 amino acids. Germline V gives CDR1 SGHAT, CDR2 FQNNGV. The ends lost 2 bases at V and 7 bases at J; junction bases unmatched: 7. The DNA of the CDR3 is TGTGCCAGCAGCTTAAGGACAGGTTATAATGAAGCTTTCTTT. Translating gives CASSLRTGYNEAFF.

V is TRBV7-9 and J is TRBJ2-7; D is undetermined. V was pared by 3 bases and J by 0 bases, with 6 bases between. CDR1 SEHNR and CDR2 FQNEAQ come from the germline V gene (reference sequence). This CDR3 contains 13 residues. The CDR3 coding sequence is TGTGCCAGCAGCTTCGGTGACTCCTACGAGCAGTACTTC. This sequence encodes CASSFGDSYEQYF.

This chain connects TRBV6-4 to TRBJ1-2, with D uncertain. Germline V lookup: CDR1 MRHNA, CDR2 SNTAGT. The CDR3 length is 14 residues. The V and J ends lost 10 bases and 6 bases respectively, with 21 bases between them. CDR3 residues: CATHPSGFGNGYTF. In DNA, the CDR3 is TGTGCCACCCATCCGAGCGGGTTTGGAAATGGCTACACCTTC.

This clone was recorded only once. The V gene is TRBV11-2, the J gene TRBJ1-2, with a tentative D call TRBD1 (5 bases). Germline CDR1 and CDR2: SGHAT and FQNNGV. CDR3 length: 15 amino acids. V gave up 1 base and J gave up 1 base, with 10 bases separating them. DNA of the CDR3: TGTGCCAGCAGCTTAGTCGACAGCTTTAACTATGGCTACACCTTC. Translation gives CASSLVDSFNYGYTF.

This clone appeared a few times. The chain combines TRBV5-1 with TRBJ2-3, with a tentative D call TRBD1 (6 bases). The germline V gene has CDR1 SGHRS and CDR2 YFSETQ. The germline V and J ends were trimmed by 3 bases and 6 bases, with 20 bases remaining between them. This CDR3 is built from 16 residues. The DNA of the CDR3 is TGCGCCAGCAGCTCGAACTCCAGGGGCCATGAGGATACGCAGTATTTT. It specifies CASSSNSRGHEDTQYF.

The chain links TRBV9 to TRBJ2-3; TRBD2 matches at 14 bases. CDR3 length: 17 residues. The germline CDR1 and CDR2 sequences are SGDLS and YYNGEE. V shed 3 bases, J shed 0 bases, and the junction held 3 bases outside the gene matches. The CDR3, as DNA: TGTGCCAGCAGCGGTAGGACTAGCGGGGGGAGCACAGATACGCAGTATTTT. Translated, it gives CASSGRTSGGSTDTQYF.

This clone was counted a single time. The V and J genes are TRBV9 and TRBJ2-2; D might be TRBD1 (5 bases). Germline CDR1 reads SGDLS; CDR2 reads YYNGEE. The CDR3 is 15 amino acids. The germline V and J ends were trimmed by 0 bases and 5 bases, with 11 bases remaining between them. Here the CDR3 reads CASSVERGRTGELFF. CDR3 nucleotides: TGTGCCAGCAGCGTAGAAAGGGGAAGGACCGGGGAGCTGTTTTTT.

J is TRBJ1-2 and V is TRBV13; 10 bases are a match to TRBD1. The V and J ends lost 5 bases and 8 bases, in that order; junction bases with no gene match: 23. The germline V gene has CDR1 PRHDT and CDR2 FYEKMQ (reference sequence). This CDR3 spans 19 amino acids. The chain's CDR3 is CASSPSNPAHGQGVGGYTF. The CDR3 coding sequence is TGTGCCAGCAGCCCTAGTAACCCAGCCCACGGACAGGGGGTGGGCGGCTACACCTTC. Drawing the rest from reference TRBV13 and TRBJ1-2, the complete variable domain is AAGVIQSPRHLIKEKRETATLKCYPIPRHDTVYWYQQGPGQDPQFLISFYEKMQSDKGSIPDRFSAQQFSDYHSELNMSSLELGDSALYFCASSPSNPAHGQGVGGYTFGSGTRLTVV.

V and J are TRBV5-4 and TRBJ2-1, with 12 nucleotides matching TRBD2. The length of the CDR3 is 16 residues. V dropped 4 bases and J dropped 5; count of bases not matched to a gene: 7. From germline, CDR1 is SGHNT and CDR2 YYREEE (reference sequence). CDR3 nucleotides: TGTGCCAGCAGCCCCTCCGGACTAGCGGGGAACAATGAGCAGTTCTTC. It codes for CASSPSGLAGNNEQFF.

This chain joins TRBV4-1 and TRBJ1-3, with TRBD1 as a possible D gene (6 bases). Germline V lookup: CDR1 MGHRA, CDR2 YSYEKL. CDR3 length: 18 residues. V was trimmed by 5 bases and J by 2 bases, leaving 22 bases between them. In DNA, the CDR3 is TGCGCCAGCAGCACCCGCTCCCCATCTACAGGGACTGGAAACACCATATATTTT. Amino acids: CASSTRSPSTGTGNTIYF.